The source of this T cell receptor beta chain is a study of T cells in Graves' hyperthyroidism and ophthalmopathy. Broader study findings: A model built on 13 V-J features separated ophthalmopathy from stable hyperthyroidism.

CDR3 size: 17 residues. Germline V gene sequence: CDR1 MDHEN, CDR2 SYDVKM. The V gene lost 5 bases and the J gene lost 2 bases, with 22 bases spanning the gap. This clonotype was picked up many times. Antigen unknown. Regions amplified from RNA transcripts were the TCR beta CDR3 regions. The study used the HTBI primer set for a first-round RT-PCR of the TCR CDR3. MiXCR was run by TCRdb on the multiplex PCR reads, yielding one entry per CDR3 protein. Of a few hundred thousand distinct CDR3 sequences in the sample, approximately 25% were seen once. The rearrangement uses TRBV28 and TRBJ2-7, with TRBD2 as a possible D gene (5 bases). The sequencing input was blood. The clonotype was recovered from a man in his fifties with Graves' hyperthyroidism. The CDR3 spells CASSGLPGASGPYEQYF. CDR3 nucleotide sequence: TGTGCCAGCAGTGGCCTGCCCGGTGCGAGCGGTCCCTACGAGCAGTACTTC.